This is a list of T cell receptor beta chains from one sample in a study of T cell repertoires and leukemia-associated antigens. A single record per CDR3 protein comes from TCRdb applying MiXCR to the 5' RACE reads. The repertoire holds roughly 10,000 distinct CDR3 sequences, with roughly 43% as singletons. These TCRs' antigens remain unknown. Sequencing was performed on CD3+ T cells sorted from blood and cultured. The source is a female donor in good health. Each CDR3 is given with its conserved first and last residue. Fields, in order: CDR3 protein, V gene, J gene.

CASSAGAGGVSNQPQHF,TRBV9,TRBJ1-5
CSARWREDNSPLHF,TRBV20-1,TRBJ1-6
CASSPDYGTQYF,TRBV12-3/TRBV12-4,TRBJ2-3
CASSLGQGATDTQYF,TRBV7-2,TRBJ2-3
CSAPGLAGSTGELFF,TRBV20-1,TRBJ2-2
CASGQVKPQQETQYF,TRBV4-1,TRBJ2-5
CSVSDYLSNETQYF,TRBV29-1,TRBJ2-5
CASSRGAETYNEQFF,TRBV3-1,TRBJ2-1
CASSLGVAGGYNEQFF,TRBV5-5,TRBJ2-1
CASSRPPSLYDEQFF,TRBV7-2,TRBJ2-1
CASSPTLRTLNTGELFF,TRBV4-1,TRBJ2-2
CASRRQETQYF,TRBV6-5,TRBJ2-5
CASSLDTGRDEQFF,TRBV5-1,TRBJ2-1
CASRNFGRREQETQYF,TRBV4-1,TRBJ2-5
CASSFGTSGSEQYF,TRBV7-9,TRBJ2-7
CAGGLGQPQGNEQFF,TRBV7-3,TRBJ2-1
CASTTEPGQTYNEQFF,TRBV5-1,TRBJ2-1
CASGPGQFSGANVLTF,TRBV12-5,TRBJ2-6
CSAMGLAEREYPLEQYF,TRBV20-1,TRBJ2-7
CASSLRGRVFGTEAFF,TRBV5-1,TRBJ1-1
CATSDPPKTRTQYF,TRBV24-1,TRBJ2-3
CASSFGDAGTGELFF,TRBV27,TRBJ2-2
CSVGLGAGELFF,TRBV29-1,TRBJ2-2
CASSPPGGDYNEQFF,TRBV18,TRBJ2-1
CASILAEGYGYTF,TRBV6-6,TRBJ1-2
CASSRGQKYGELFF,TRBV18,TRBJ2-2
CSAYPSGQSYEQYF,TRBV20-1,TRBJ2-7
CAASDPGLAGGPRNNEQFF,TRBV24-1,TRBJ2-1
CASSERMDVAYNEQFF,TRBV6-1,TRBJ2-1
CASSSDRVYEQSF,TRBV18,TRBJ2-7
CASSLVTGTGVGQYF,TRBV7-2,TRBJ2-7
CASSPRTQETQYF,TRBV4-1,TRBJ2-5
CASSVGSAAGELFF,TRBV9,TRBJ2-2
CASKGGNTQYF,TRBV10-2,TRBJ2-3
CASSQGTSGAYEQYF,TRBV3-1,TRBJ2-7
CASSRTPLLAGGHSYEQYF,TRBV3-1,TRBJ2-7
CAISGQREGRSYNEQFF,TRBV10-3,TRBJ2-1
CASSHGTGGYGYTF,TRBV5-1,TRBJ1-2
CATSDLPAGAEHNEQFF,TRBV24-1,TRBJ2-1
CASSRDRGTYEQYF,TRBV5-1,TRBJ2-7
CASSPALAGWETDTQYF,TRBV18,TRBJ2-3
CASSRTSGTDTQYF,TRBV6-5,TRBJ2-3
CASSRGASPLHF,TRBV12-3/TRBV12-4,TRBJ1-6
CASSSGSRSGELFF,TRBV12-3/TRBV12-4,TRBJ2-2
CSARGRLGAERDTQYF,TRBV20-1,TRBJ2-3
CASSYLGQPNYGYTF,TRBV6-5,TRBJ1-2